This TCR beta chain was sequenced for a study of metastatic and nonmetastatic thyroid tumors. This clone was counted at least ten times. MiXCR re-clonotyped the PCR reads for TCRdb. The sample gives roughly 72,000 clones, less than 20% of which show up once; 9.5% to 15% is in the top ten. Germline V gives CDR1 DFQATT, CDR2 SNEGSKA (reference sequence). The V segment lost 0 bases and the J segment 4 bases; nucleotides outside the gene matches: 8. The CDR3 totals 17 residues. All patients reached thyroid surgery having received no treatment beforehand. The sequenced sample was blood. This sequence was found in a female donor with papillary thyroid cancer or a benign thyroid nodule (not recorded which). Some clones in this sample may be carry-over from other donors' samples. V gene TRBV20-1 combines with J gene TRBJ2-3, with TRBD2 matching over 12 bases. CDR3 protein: CSARDFATSGRSDTQYF. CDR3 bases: TGCAGTGCTAGAGATTTCGCGACTAGCGGGAGATCAGATACGCAGTATTTT.